This T cell receptor beta chain was identified during a study of vaccination effects on CD4 cells after COVID-19. For the study at large: Either the mRNA-1273 or the BNT162b2 vaccine was given to participants as two doses. Study-level points and caveats: Early timepoints after infection were absent, and convalescent patients were few in the study. Common cold coronaviruses were cross-recognized by only 1 of 255 vaccine-induced clones in healthy vaccinees.

Generated by immunoSEQ multiplex PCR, the TCRdb table keeps only in-frame clones and is missing some. The sample consists of tens of thousands of clones, about 80% of them appearing once. CDR3 length: 16 residues. V lost 0 bases to trimming and J lost 4 bases, with 10 bases between them. CDR1 and CDR2 from the germline V gene are SGHAT and FQNNGV. This clone has a handful of counts. Its target is not known. Under the ViraFEST assay, PBMC were stimulated with viral peptide pools so that antigen-specific CD4+ T cells expanded. Sequencing was performed afterwards. Following an approximately eleven-day culture, CD4+ T cells were purified. Vaccinated recipients, who were negative for nucleocapsid antibodies, had no history of SARS-CoV-2 infection. Cultures had half their medium replaced with IL-2 medium on days 3 and 7.

Sequencing used CD4+ T cells from PBMCs cultured with HCoV-OC43 spike peptides, obtained before COVID-19 vaccination. Subset reported: HCoV-OC43 spike overlapping peptide pool stimulation. The TCR was taken from a human donor who received a COVID-19 vaccine. The J gene is TRBJ2-6, the V gene TRBV11-2; D might be TRBD2 (6 bases). The CDR3 loop is CASSLDPGAGANVLTF. The CDR3 DNA reads TGTGCCAGCAGCTTAGATCCGGGAGCCGGGGCCAACGTCCTGACTTTC. Supplemented by reference TRBV11-2 and TRBJ2-6, the full variable domain reads EAGVAQSPRYKIIEKRQSVAFWCNPISGHATLYWYQQILGQGPKLLIQFQNNGVVDDSQLPKDRFSAERLKGVDSTLKIQPAKLEDSAVYLCASSLDPGAGANVLTFGAGSRLTVL.